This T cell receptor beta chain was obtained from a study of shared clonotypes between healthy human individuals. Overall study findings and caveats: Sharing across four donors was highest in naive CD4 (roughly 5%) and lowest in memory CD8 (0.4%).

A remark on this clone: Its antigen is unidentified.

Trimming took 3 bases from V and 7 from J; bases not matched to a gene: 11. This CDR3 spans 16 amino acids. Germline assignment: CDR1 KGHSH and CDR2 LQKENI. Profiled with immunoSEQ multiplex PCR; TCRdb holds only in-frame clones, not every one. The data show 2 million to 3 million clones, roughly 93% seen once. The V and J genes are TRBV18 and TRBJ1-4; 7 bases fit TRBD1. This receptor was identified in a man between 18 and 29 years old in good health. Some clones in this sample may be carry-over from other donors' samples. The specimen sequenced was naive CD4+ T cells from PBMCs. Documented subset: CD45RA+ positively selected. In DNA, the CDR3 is TGTGCCAGCTCACCGAATAACAGGGGACTTGGTGAAAAACTGTTTTTT. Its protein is CASSPNNRGLGEKLFF.